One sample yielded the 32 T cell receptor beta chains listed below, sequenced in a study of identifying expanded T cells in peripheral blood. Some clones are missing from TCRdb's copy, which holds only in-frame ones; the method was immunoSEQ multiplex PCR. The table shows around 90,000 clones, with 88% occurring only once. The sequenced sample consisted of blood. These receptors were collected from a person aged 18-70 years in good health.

CDR3 coding DNA: TGTGCCAGCAGTCTTTACAGCGGACGGAGGGAAGCTTTCTTT. Its protein product is CASSLYSGRREAFF. The genes are TRBV28 and TRBJ1-1, with D unresolved. The CDR3 totals 14 residues. V lost 5 bases and J 8 bases, leaving 18 bases between the germline ends. Germline V gene sequence: CDR1 MDHEN, CDR2 SYDVKM.

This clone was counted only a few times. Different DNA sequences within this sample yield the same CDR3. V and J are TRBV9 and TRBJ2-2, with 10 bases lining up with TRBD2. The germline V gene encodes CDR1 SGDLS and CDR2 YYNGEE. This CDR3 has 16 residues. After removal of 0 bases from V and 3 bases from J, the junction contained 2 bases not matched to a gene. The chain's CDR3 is CASSVGLAGDTGELFF. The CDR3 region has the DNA TGTGCCAGCAGCGTAGGCCTAGCGGGAGACACCGGGGAGCTGTTTTTT. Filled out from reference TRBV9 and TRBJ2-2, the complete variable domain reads DSGVTQTPKHLITATGQRVTLRCSPRSGDLSVYWYQQSLDQGLQFLIQYYNGEERAKGNILERFSAQQFPDLHSELNLSSLELGDSALYFCASSVGLAGDTGELFFGEGSRLTVL.

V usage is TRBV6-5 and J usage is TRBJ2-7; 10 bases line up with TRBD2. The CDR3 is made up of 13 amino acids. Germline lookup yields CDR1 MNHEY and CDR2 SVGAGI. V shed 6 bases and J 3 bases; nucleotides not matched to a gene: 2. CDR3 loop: CASRGTSDYEQYF. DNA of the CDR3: TGTGCCAGCAGAGGGACTAGCGACTACGAGCAGTACTTC.

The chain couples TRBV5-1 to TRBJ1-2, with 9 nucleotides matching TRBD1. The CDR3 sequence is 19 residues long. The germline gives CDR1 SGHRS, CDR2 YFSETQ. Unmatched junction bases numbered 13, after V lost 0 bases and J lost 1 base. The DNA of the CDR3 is TGCGCCAGCAGCTTGGGAATTTCGGGGACAGGGAATTTTAACTATGGCTACACCTTC. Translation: CASSLGISGTGNFNYGYTF.

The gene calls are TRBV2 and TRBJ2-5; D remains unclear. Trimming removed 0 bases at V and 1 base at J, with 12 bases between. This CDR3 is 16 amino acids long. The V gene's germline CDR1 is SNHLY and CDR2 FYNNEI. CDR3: CASSEAPHRPQETQYF. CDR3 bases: TGTGCCAGCAGTGAAGCCCCACACCGACCCCAAGAGACCCAGTACTTC.

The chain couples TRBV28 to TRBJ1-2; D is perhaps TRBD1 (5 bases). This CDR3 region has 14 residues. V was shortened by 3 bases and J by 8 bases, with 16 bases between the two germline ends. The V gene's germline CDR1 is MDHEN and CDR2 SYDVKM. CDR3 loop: CASSLGTHGGGYTF. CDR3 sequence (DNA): TGTGCCAGCAGTTTGGGGACCCACGGAGGGGGCTACACCTTC.

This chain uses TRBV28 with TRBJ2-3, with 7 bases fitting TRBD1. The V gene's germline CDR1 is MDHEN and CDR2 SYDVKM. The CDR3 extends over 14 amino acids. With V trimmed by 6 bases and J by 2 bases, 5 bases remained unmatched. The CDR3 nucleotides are TGTGCCAGCAGGTCAGGGGGATTCACAGATACGCAGTATTTT. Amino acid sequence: CASRSGGFTDTQYF.

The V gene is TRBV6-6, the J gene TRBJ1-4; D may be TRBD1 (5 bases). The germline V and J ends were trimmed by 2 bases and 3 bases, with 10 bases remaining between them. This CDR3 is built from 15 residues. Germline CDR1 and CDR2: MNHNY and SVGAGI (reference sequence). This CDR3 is CASSYAAGANEKLFF. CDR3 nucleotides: TGTGCCAGCAGTTACGCGGCGGGGGCTAATGAAAAACTGTTTTTT.

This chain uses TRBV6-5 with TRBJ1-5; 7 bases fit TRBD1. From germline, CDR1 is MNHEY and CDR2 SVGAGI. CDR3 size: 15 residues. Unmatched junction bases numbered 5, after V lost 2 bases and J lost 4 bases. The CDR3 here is CASSYEGAANQPQHF. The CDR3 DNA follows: TGTGCCAGCAGTTACGAGGGGGCCGCTAATCAGCCCCAGCATTTT.

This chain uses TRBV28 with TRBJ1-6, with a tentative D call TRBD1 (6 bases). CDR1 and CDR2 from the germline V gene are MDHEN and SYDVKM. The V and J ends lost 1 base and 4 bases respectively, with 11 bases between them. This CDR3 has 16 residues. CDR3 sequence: CASSLLDSDYNSPLHF. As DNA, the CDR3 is TGTGCCAGCAGTTTATTGGACAGCGATTATAATTCACCCCTCCACTTT.

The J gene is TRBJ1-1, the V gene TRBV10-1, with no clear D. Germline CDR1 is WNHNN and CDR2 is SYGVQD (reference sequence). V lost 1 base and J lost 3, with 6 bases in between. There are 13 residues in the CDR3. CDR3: CASSEWGDTEAFF. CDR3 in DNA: TGCGCCAGCAGTGAGTGGGGAGACACTGAAGCTTTCTTT.

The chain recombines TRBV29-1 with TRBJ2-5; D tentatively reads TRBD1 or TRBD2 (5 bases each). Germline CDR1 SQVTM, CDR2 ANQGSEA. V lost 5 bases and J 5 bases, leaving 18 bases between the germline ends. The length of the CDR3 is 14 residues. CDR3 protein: CSVTSWNGTETQYF. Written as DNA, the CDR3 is TGCAGCGTTACGAGCTGGAACGGGACGGAGACCCAGTACTTC.

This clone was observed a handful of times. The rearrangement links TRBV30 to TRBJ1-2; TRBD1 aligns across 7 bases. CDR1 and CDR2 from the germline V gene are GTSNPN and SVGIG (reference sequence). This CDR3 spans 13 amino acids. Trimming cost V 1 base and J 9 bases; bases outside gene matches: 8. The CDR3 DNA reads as TGTGCCTGGAGTGAGACAGGGACCGGCAGCTACACCTTC. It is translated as CAWSETGTGSYTF.

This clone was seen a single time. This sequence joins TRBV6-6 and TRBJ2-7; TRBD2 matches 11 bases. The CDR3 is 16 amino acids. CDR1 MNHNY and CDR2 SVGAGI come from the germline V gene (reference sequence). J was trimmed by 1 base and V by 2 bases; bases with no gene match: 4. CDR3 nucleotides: TGTGCCAGCAGTTACACACTAGCGGGAGTGTCCTACGAGCAGTACTTC. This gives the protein CASSYTLAGVSYEQYF.

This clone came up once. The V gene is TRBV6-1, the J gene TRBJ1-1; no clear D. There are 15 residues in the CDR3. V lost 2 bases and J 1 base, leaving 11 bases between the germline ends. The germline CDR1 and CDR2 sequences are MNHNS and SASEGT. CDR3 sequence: CASSELSGGNTEAFF. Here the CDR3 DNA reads TGTGCCAGCAGTGAACTAAGTGGTGGGAACACTGAAGCTTTCTTT.

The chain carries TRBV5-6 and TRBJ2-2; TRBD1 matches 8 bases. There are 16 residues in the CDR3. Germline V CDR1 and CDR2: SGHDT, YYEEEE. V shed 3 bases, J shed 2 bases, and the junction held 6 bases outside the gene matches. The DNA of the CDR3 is TGTGCCAGCAGCTCTCCAGGGGGCGTAAACACCGGGGAGCTGTTTTTT. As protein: CASSSPGGVNTGELFF.

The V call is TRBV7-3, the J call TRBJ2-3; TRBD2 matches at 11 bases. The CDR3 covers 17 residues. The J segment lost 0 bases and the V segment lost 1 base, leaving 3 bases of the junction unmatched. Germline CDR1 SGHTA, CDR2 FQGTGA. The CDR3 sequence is CASSLSLAGGSTDTQYF. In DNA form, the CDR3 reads TGTGCCAGCAGCTTAAGCCTAGCGGGAGGCAGCACAGATACGCAGTATTTT.

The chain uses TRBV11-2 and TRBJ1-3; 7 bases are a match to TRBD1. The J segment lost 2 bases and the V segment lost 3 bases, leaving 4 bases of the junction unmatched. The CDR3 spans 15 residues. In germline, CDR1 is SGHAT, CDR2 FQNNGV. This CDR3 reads CASSFRQGTGNTIYF. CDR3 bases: TGTGCCAGCAGCTTTCGACAGGGTACTGGAAACACCATATATTTT.

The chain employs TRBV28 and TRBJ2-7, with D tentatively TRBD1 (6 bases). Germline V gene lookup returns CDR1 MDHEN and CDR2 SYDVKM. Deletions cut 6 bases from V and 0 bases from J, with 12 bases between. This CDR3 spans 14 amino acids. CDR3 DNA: TGTGCCAGCAGCGCCGGGACATACTCCTACGAGCAGTACTTC. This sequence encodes CASSAGTYSYEQYF.

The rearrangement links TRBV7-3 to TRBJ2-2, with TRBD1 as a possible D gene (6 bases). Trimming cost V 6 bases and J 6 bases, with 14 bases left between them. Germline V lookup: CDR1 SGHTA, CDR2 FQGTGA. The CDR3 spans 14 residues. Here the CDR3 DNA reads TGTGCCAGCAGTCTCACAGGGATCCCCGGGGAGCTGTTTTTT. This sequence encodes CASSLTGIPGELFF. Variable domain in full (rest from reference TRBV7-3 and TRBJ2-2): GAGVSQTPSNKVTEKGKYVELRCDPISGHTALYWYRQSLGQGPEFLIYFQGTGAADDSGLPNDRFFAVRPEGSVSTLKIQRTERGDSAVYLCASSLTGIPGELFFGEGSRLTVL.

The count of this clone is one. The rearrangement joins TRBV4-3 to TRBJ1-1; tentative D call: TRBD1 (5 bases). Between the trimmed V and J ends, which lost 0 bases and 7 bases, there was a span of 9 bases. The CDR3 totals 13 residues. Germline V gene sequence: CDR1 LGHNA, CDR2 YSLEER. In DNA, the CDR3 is TGCGCCAGCAGCCAAGATCTACAGGATGAAGCTTTCTTT. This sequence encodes CASSQDLQDEAFF.

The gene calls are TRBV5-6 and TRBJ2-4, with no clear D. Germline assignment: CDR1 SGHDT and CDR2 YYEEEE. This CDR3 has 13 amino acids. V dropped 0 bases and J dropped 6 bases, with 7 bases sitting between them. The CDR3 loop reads CASSLGEVNIQYF. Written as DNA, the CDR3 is TGTGCCAGCAGCTTGGGAGAGGTAAACATTCAGTACTTC.

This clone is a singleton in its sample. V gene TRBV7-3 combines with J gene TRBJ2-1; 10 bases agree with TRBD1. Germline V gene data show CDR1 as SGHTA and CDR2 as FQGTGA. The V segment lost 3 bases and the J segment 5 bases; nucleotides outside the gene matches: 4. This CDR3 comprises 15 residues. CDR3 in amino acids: CASSLGTGVNNEQFF. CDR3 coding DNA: TGTGCCAGCAGCTTGGGGACAGGGGTTAACAATGAGCAGTTCTTC.

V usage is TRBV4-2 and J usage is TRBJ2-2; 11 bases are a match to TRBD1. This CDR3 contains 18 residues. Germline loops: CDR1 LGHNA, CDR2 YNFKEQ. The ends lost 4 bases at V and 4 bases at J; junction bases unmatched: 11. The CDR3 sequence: CASSPRGLGTGGTGELFF. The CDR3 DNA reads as TGTGCCAGCAGCCCTAGAGGTTTAGGGACAGGGGGCACCGGGGAGCTGTTTTTT.

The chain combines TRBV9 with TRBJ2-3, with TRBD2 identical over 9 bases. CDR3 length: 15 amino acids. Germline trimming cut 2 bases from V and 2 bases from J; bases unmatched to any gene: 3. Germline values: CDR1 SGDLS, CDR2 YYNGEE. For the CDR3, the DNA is TGTGCCAGCAGCGTCCTAGCGGGGACCACAGATACGCAGTATTTT. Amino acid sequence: CASSVLAGTTDTQYF. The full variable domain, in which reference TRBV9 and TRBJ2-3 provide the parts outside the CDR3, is DSGVTQTPKHLITATGQRVTLRCSPRSGDLSVYWYQQSLDQGLQFLIQYYNGEERAKGNILERFSAQQFPDLHSELNLSSLELGDSALYFCASSVLAGTTDTQYFGPGTRLTVL.

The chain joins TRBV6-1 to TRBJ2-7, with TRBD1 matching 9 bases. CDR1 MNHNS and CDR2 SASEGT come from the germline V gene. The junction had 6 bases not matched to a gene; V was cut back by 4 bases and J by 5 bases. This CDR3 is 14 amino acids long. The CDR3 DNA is TGTGCCAGCAGTGTCAGACAGGGGGGCAACGAGCAGTACTTC. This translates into CASSVRQGGNEQYF.

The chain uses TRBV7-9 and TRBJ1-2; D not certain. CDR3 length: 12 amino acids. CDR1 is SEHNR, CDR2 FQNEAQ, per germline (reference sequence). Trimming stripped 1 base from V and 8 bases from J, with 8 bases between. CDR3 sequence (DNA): TGTGCCAGCAGCTTAGATGGTTACGGCTACACCTTC. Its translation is CASSLDGYGYTF.

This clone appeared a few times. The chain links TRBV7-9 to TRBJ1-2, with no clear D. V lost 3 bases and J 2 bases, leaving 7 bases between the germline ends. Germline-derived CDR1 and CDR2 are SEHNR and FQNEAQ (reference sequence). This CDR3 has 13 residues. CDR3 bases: TGTGCCAGCAGCTTCCTGTCCAACTATGGCTACACCTTC. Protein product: CASSFLSNYGYTF. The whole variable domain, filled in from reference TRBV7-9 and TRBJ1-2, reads DTGVSQNPRHKITKRGQNVTFRCDPISEHNRLYWYRQTLGQGPEFLTYFQNEAQLEKSRLLSDRFSAERPKGSFSTLEIQRTEQGDSAMYLCASSFLSNYGYTFGSGTRLTVV.

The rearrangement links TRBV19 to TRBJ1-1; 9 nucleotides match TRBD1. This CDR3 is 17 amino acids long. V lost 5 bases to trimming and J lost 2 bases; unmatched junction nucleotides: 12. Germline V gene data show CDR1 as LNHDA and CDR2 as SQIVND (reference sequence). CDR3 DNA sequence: TGTGCCAGTAGTCGCCGGGACAGGGACACCTTAAACACTGAAGCTTTCTTT. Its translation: CASSRRDRDTLNTEAFF.

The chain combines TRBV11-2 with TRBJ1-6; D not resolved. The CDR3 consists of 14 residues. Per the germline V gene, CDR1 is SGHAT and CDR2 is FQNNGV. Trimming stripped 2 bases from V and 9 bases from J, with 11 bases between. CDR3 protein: CASSLTGYGSPLHF. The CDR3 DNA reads TGTGCCAGCAGCTTAACGGGGTACGGTTCACCCCTCCACTTT.

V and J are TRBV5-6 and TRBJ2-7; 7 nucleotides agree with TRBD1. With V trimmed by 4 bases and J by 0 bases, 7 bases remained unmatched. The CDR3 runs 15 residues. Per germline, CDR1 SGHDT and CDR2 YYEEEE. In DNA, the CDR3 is TGTGCCAGCAGCCCGAGGACAGGATACTCCTACGAGCAGTACTTC. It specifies CASSPRTGYSYEQYF.

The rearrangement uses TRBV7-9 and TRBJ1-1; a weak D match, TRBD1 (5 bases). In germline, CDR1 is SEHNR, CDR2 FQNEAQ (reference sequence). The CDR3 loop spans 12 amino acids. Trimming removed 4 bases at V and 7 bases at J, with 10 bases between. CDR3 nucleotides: TGTGCCAGCAGCTGGGACCTTAATGAAGCTTTCTTT. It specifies CASSWDLNEAFF.